These 13 T cell receptor beta chains were all obtained from the same sample, sequenced in a study of control samples from healthy donors and cancer patients. The repertoire was sequenced with immunoSEQ multiplex PCR; TCRdb's copy has only in-frame clones and lacks some. Among 110,000 to 150,000 clones listed, around 94% were seen once. Sequencing was done on a sample of blood. Receptors originate from a man in his forties or fifties in good health.

The chain links TRBV30 to TRBJ1-2; tentative D call: TRBD1 (5 bases). The CDR3 is made up of 12 amino acids. Germline V lookup: CDR1 GTSNPN, CDR2 SVGIG (reference sequence). V lost 6 bases to trimming and J lost 5 bases, with 13 bases between them. DNA for the CDR3: TGTGCCTGTTTCCCAGGGCTGTATGGCTACACCTTC. The encoded protein is CACFPGLYGYTF.

V and J are TRBV19 and TRBJ1-2; the D is unclear. The CDR3 covers 13 residues. V lost 0 bases and J lost 4, with 6 bases in between. CDR1 is LNHDA and CDR2 is SQIVND in the germline V gene (reference sequence). The CDR3 DNA follows: TGTGCCAGTAGTATAGATCGGAGCTATGGCTACACCTTC. Translation gives CASSIDRSYGYTF.

The genes are TRBV29-1 and TRBJ2-2; a possible D gene is TRBD2 (7 bases). V lost 4 bases, J lost 6 bases, and 12 bases lay in between. CDR1 and CDR2 from the germline V gene are SQVTM and ANQGSEA. This CDR3 has 13 amino acids. The CDR3 here is CSVGGGRAGELFF. DNA of the CDR3: TGCAGCGTTGGAGGGGGGAGGGCCGGGGAGCTGTTTTTT.

J is TRBJ2-7 and V is TRBV27; tentatively, D is TRBD1 or TRBD2 (5 bases each). Germline V gene lookup returns CDR1 MNHEY and CDR2 SMNVEV (reference sequence). The CDR3 loop spans 16 amino acids. V was shortened by 2 bases and J by 3 bases, with 17 bases between the two germline ends. The CDR3 sequence is CASSLGLRVSGYEQYF. CDR3 bases: TGTGCCAGCAGTTTAGGCCTCAGGGTGAGCGGCTACGAGCAGTACTTC.

The rearrangement joins TRBV5-1 to TRBJ2-1; no reliable D call. This CDR3 has 14 residues. Germline V gene sequence: CDR1 SGHRS, CDR2 YFSETQ. V shed 2 bases and J shed 1 base, with 7 bases lying between them. The CDR3 DNA sequence: TGCGCCAGCAGCTTAAAATCATCCTACAATGAGCAGTTCTTC. Protein product: CASSLKSSYNEQFF.

V gene TRBV7-6 combines with J gene TRBJ1-2, with D perhaps matching TRBD1 (6 bases). CDR3 length equals 15 residues. V was shortened by 0 bases and J by 4 bases, with 12 bases between the two germline ends. CDR1 is SGHVS and CDR2 is FNYEAQ in the germline V gene. The chain's CDR3 is CASSLALGDIYGYTF. CDR3 DNA sequence: TGTGCCAGCAGCTTAGCGTTAGGGGACATCTATGGCTACACCTTC.

This CDR3 is CAWRGTPRWNNSPLHF. The CDR3 DNA reads TGTGCCTGGAGAGGGACACCGAGGTGGAATAATTCACCCCTCCACTTT. J is TRBJ1-6 and V is TRBV30; D possibly corresponds to TRBD1 (6 bases). The germline gives CDR1 GTSNPN, CDR2 SVGIG (reference sequence). The CDR3 has 16 residues. V gave up 3 bases and J gave up 5 bases, with 17 bases separating them. Complete variable domain (other parts from reference TRBV30 and TRBJ1-6): SQTIHQWPATLVQPVGSPLSLECTVEGTSNPNLYWYRQAAGRGLQLLFYSVGIGQISSEVPQNLSASRPQDRQFILSSKKLLLSDSGFYLCAWRGTPRWNNSPLHFGNGTRLTVT.

The chain recombines TRBV11-2 with TRBJ2-2, with 16 bases identical to TRBD2. CDR1 is SGHAT, CDR2 FQNNGV, per germline. The CDR3 has 17 amino acids. J was trimmed by 4 bases and V by 5 bases; bases with no gene match: 4. CDR3 sequence (DNA): TGTGCCAGCAGCCTGGGACTAGCGGGAGGGCTCACCGGGGAGCTGTTTTTT. Translated, it gives CASSLGLAGGLTGELFF. Using reference TRBV11-2 and TRBJ2-2 for the parts outside the CDR3, the full variable domain is EAGVAQSPRYKIIEKRQSVAFWCNPISGHATLYWYQQILGQGPKLLIQFQNNGVVDDSQLPKDRFSAERLKGVDSTLKIQPAKLEDSAVYLCASSLGLAGGLTGELFFGEGSRLTVL.

This rearrangement joins TRBV10-2 to TRBJ2-7, with unresolved D. The CDR3 totals 13 residues. The germline V gene encodes CDR1 WSHSY and CDR2 SAAADI. Trimming stripped 3 bases from V and 2 bases from J, with 8 bases between. Here the CDR3 DNA reads TGCGCCAGCAGTGAAGGGCTGGCCTACGAGCAGTACTTC. It specifies CASSEGLAYEQYF.

This sequence joins TRBV5-1 and TRBJ2-3; TRBD2 matches 10 bases. Germline V lookup: CDR1 SGHRS, CDR2 YFSETQ. This CDR3 comprises 15 residues. V dropped 7 bases and J dropped 3; count of bases not matched to a gene: 8. The CDR3 DNA reads TGCGCCAGCGGATTCGCTAGCGGGAGAACAGATACGCAGTATTTT. The encoded protein is CASGFASGRTDTQYF.

Remarks on this clone: Within the sample, other DNA sequences also encode this same CDR3. CDR3 sequence: CASSFSFGQGSGANVLTF. The CDR3 DNA sequence: TGTGCCAGCAGTTTTTCATTCGGACAGGGTTCTGGGGCCAACGTCCTGACTTTC. J is TRBJ2-6 and V is TRBV27, with 8 bases that match TRBD1. The V gene's germline CDR1 is MNHEY and CDR2 SMNVEV (reference sequence). This CDR3 comprises 18 residues. Losses at the gene ends were 3 bases for V and 1 base for J; bases not matched to a gene: 8. The complete variable domain, with remaining parts taken from reference TRBV27 and TRBJ2-6, reads EAQVTQNPRYLITVTGKKLTVTCSQNMNHEYMSWYRQDPGLGLRQIYYSMNVEVTDKGDVPEGYKVSRKEKRNFPLILESPSPNQTSLYFCASSFSFGQGSGANVLTFGAGSRLTVL.

The CDR3 DNA reads TGTGCCACCAGTGAGGGTATCGCCTATGGCTACACCTTC. This sequence encodes CATSEGIAYGYTF. The V call is TRBV24-1, the J call TRBJ1-2; no clear D. CDR3 size: 13 residues. V lost 4 bases, J lost 4 bases, and 9 bases lay in between. CDR1 is KGHDR and CDR2 is SFDVKD in the germline V gene.

This sequence joins TRBV27 and TRBJ1-2, with 8 bases matching TRBD1. The CDR3 has 15 residues. The junction had 8 bases not matched to a gene; V was cut back by 2 bases and J by 6 bases. CDR1 and CDR2 (germline): MNHEY, SMNVEV (reference sequence). The chain's CDR3 is CASSLNFWTGNGYTF. CDR3 sequence (DNA): TGTGCCAGCAGTTTAAATTTTTGGACAGGGAATGGCTACACCTTC.